These 27 T cell receptor beta chains share one sample of origin, sequenced in a study of OX40 agonist ivuxolimab in advanced cancers. Clones were read by immunoSEQ multiplex PCR, and TCRdb kept only the in-frame ones, dropping some. The sample holds about 60,000 clones, about 94% seen once. The specimen was CD4+ or CD8+ T cells sorted from blood, collected in a trial of the OX40 agonist ivuxolimab. All receptors derive from an adult with an advanced solid tumor such as melanoma, head and neck, liver or kidney cancer.

The rearrangement links TRBV6-5 to TRBJ2-5, with D unresolved. The germline CDR1 and CDR2 sequences are MNHEY and SVGAGI. This CDR3 spans 15 amino acids. Trimming cost V 2 bases and J 7 bases, with 17 bases left between them. The CDR3 reads CASSYESSKRGTQYF. CDR3 in DNA: TGTGCCAGCAGTTACGAGAGCTCAAAACGAGGGACCCAGTACTTC.

The chain couples TRBV13 to TRBJ1-1; D unresolved. This CDR3 region has 11 residues. CDR1 PRHDT and CDR2 FYEKMQ come from the germline V gene (reference sequence). Trimming cost V 5 bases and J 5 bases, with 6 bases left between them. CDR3 DNA: TGTGCCAGCAGCCTCGCTACTGAAGCTTTCTTT. Translation gives CASSLATEAFF.

The chain is built from TRBV6-5 and TRBJ2-1, with 7 bases lining up with TRBD2. V gave up 7 bases and J gave up 0 bases; unmatched junction bases: 6. This CDR3 region has 15 residues. Germline lookup yields CDR1 MNHEY and CDR2 SVGAGI. CDR3 nucleotides: TGTGCCAGCAACCACGGGGGGTCCTCCTACAATGAGCAGTTCTTC. It specifies CASNHGGSSYNEQFF.

This rearrangement joins TRBV7-9 to TRBJ2-6; no clear D. The germline CDR1 and CDR2 sequences are SEHNR and FQNEAQ (reference sequence). The CDR3 has 12 residues. The ends were cut back, 8 bases at V and 4 bases at J, with 6 bases in the middle. The CDR3 region is CASEGGANVLTF. CDR3 DNA: TGTGCCAGCGAAGGCGGGGCCAACGTCCTGACTTTC.

The chain recombines TRBV6-4 with TRBJ2-1, with D uncertain. V was cut by 6 bases and J by 4 bases, with 19 bases left in between. Germline V gene data show CDR1 as MRHNA and CDR2 as SNTAGT. The CDR3 extends over 16 amino acids. CDR3: CASSRTHVVMYNEQFF. CDR3 in DNA: TGTGCCAGCAGCAGGACCCACGTCGTTATGTACAATGAGCAGTTCTTC.

The chain is built from TRBV14 and TRBJ2-7; D may be TRBD1 (6 bases). Trimming took off 0 bases at V and 2 bases at J, with 11 bases between the two ends. Germline V gene sequence: CDR1 SGHDN, CDR2 FVKESK. The CDR3 loop spans 15 amino acids. The CDR3 loop is CASSQERTAAYEQYF. CDR3 in DNA: TGTGCCAGCAGCCAAGAACGGACAGCAGCCTACGAGCAGTACTTC.

The chain joins TRBV6-1 to TRBJ2-1; 9 positions match TRBD2. The V gene's germline CDR1 is MNHNS and CDR2 SASEGT. This CDR3 contains 15 residues. Trimming removed 4 bases from V and 8 bases from J; junction bases left unmatched: 9. The CDR3 is CASSAIAGAIDEQFF. DNA of the CDR3: TGTGCCAGCAGTGCAATAGCGGGAGCAATCGATGAGCAGTTCTTC.

This clone was detected only once. V gene TRBV28 combines with J gene TRBJ2-5; TRBD1 matches 7 bases. J gave up 5 bases and V 5 bases, and 11 bases lay outside the gene matches. Germline V lookup: CDR1 MDHEN, CDR2 SYDVKM. The CDR3 has 15 residues. The CDR3 spells CASSDQTGQRETQYF. CDR3 in DNA: TGTGCCAGCAGTGACCAGACAGGGCAGAGGGAGACCCAGTACTTC.

This chain uses TRBV9 with TRBJ2-5; D may be TRBD1 (6 bases). Per germline, CDR1 SGDLS and CDR2 YYNGEE. Trimming took 0 bases from V and 4 from J, leaving 13 bases between them. The CDR3 runs 15 residues. CDR3 residues: CASSVVAGVIETQYF. DNA of the CDR3: TGTGCCAGCAGCGTAGTAGCAGGGGTAATAGAGACCCAGTACTTC. Full variable domain (remainder filled in from reference TRBV9 and TRBJ2-5): DSGVTQTPKHLITATGQRVTLRCSPRSGDLSVYWYQQSLDQGLQFLIQYYNGEERAKGNILERFSAQQFPDLHSELNLSSLELGDSALYFCASSVVAGVIETQYFGPGTRLLVL.

CDR3 loop: CASSLRTSGRGYQETQYF. The DNA for the CDR3 is TGCGCCAGCAGCTTGCGGACTAGCGGGAGGGGGTACCAAGAGACCCAGTACTTC. The chain uses TRBV5-1 and TRBJ2-5; 15 positions match TRBD2. The germline V gene encodes CDR1 SGHRS and CDR2 YFSETQ. The CDR3 spans 18 residues. The junction had 4 bases not matched to a gene; V was cut back by 1 base and J by 0 bases.

This clone appeared a few times. This chain connects TRBV19 to TRBJ1-1, with a weak D call TRBD1 (6 bases). The CDR3 is made up of 12 amino acids. Germline CDR1 is LNHDA and CDR2 is SQIVND (reference sequence). V lost 5 bases to trimming and J lost 7 bases, with 11 bases between them. This chain's CDR3 is CASSLGTFEAFF. DNA for the CDR3: TGTGCCAGTAGTCTCGGGACATTTGAAGCTTTCTTT.

V is TRBV5-5 and J is TRBJ2-5; 7 nucleotides match TRBD2. The CDR3 has 16 residues. From germline, CDR1 is SGHKS and CDR2 YYEKEE (reference sequence). V shed 0 bases and J 11 bases; nucleotides not matched to a gene: 16. CDR3 nucleotides: TGTGCCAGCAGCTTGGATGTTGGCGGGAGCGGATTTGGGCAGTACTTC. It translates to CASSLDVGGSGFGQYF.

CDR3: CASSDPGPGGNTIYF. The DNA for the CDR3 is TGTGCCAGCAGTGACCCGGGGCCGGGTGGAAACACCATATATTTT. The chain couples TRBV6-1 to TRBJ1-3; a possible D gene is TRBD1 (5 bases). This CDR3 is 15 amino acids long. Germline V lookup: CDR1 MNHNS, CDR2 SASEGT. Trimming removed 3 bases at V and 3 bases at J, with 12 bases between.

The V gene is TRBV4-3, the J gene TRBJ2-1; D not resolved. V lost 0 bases, J lost 0 bases, and 15 bases lay in between. Germline V gene lookup returns CDR1 LGHNA and CDR2 YSLEER. The CDR3 is 18 residues long. CDR3 loop: CASSQDRATWGSYNEQFF. The CDR3 region has the DNA TGCGCCAGCAGCCAAGATCGGGCGACGTGGGGCTCCTACAATGAGCAGTTCTTC.

V and J are TRBV6-5 and TRBJ2-7; D gene ambiguous. Germline assignment: CDR1 MNHEY and CDR2 SVGAGI. V lost 0 bases and J lost 5, with 11 bases in between. This CDR3 has 14 residues. The CDR3, as DNA: TGTGCCAGCAGTTACTCTAGTAGTTCCGACGAGCAGTACTTC. It yields the protein CASSYSSSSDEQYF.

This chain uses TRBV5-4 with TRBJ2-7; D call uncertain. This CDR3 spans 11 amino acids. V was shortened by 2 bases and J by 3 bases, with 3 bases between the two germline ends. Germline V gene sequence: CDR1 SGHNT, CDR2 YYREEE (reference sequence). CDR3 nucleotide sequence: TGTGCCAGCAGCTTCAACTACGAGCAGTACTTC. Translation gives CASSFNYEQYF.

The chain couples TRBV27 to TRBJ1-5; D is unclear. The CDR3 is 15 residues long. Trimming removed 5 bases from V and 2 bases from J, with 13 bases in between. Germline values: CDR1 MNHEY, CDR2 SMNVEV (reference sequence). This CDR3 is CASSLTAGRNQPQHF. DNA of the CDR3: TGTGCCAGCAGTCTTACAGCGGGTCGCAATCAGCCCCAGCATTTT.

V and J are TRBV9 and TRBJ2-7, with 7 bases matching TRBD2. J lost 2 bases, V lost 4 bases, and 6 bases had no gene match. The germline gives CDR1 SGDLS, CDR2 YYNGEE. The CDR3 is 14 amino acids. CDR3 loop: CASSPSGKTYEQYF. CDR3 coding DNA: TGTGCCAGCAGCCCGAGCGGGAAGACCTACGAGCAGTACTTC.

The chain uses TRBV9 and TRBJ1-1; a possible D gene is TRBD1 (5 bases). The CDR3 spans 15 residues. Germline lookup yields CDR1 SGDLS and CDR2 YYNGEE. Trimming cost V 0 bases and J 1 base, with 10 bases left between them. CDR3 sequence (DNA): TGTGCCAGCAGCGTAGATTGGGGGTCGAACACTGAAGCTTTCTTT. Protein sequence: CASSVDWGSNTEAFF. Full variable domain (rest looked up from reference TRBV9 and TRBJ1-1): DSGVTQTPKHLITATGQRVTLRCSPRSGDLSVYWYQQSLDQGLQFLIQYYNGEERAKGNILERFSAQQFPDLHSELNLSSLELGDSALYFCASSVDWGSNTEAFFGQGTRLTVV.

The chain combines TRBV4-1 with TRBJ2-6; D is perhaps TRBD1 or TRBD2 (6 bases each). Trimming removed 3 bases from V and 0 bases from J, with 12 bases in between. The germline V gene encodes CDR1 MGHRA and CDR2 YSYEKL. The CDR3 sequence is 17 residues long. CDR3 bases: TGCGCCAGCAGCCATCCGGAGGGGGGCTCTGGGGCCAACGTCCTGACTTTC. Its protein product is CASSHPEGGSGANVLTF.

The CDR3 bases are TGTGCCACCAGCAGAGTCGGACCCCCGAGCTCCTACAATGAGCAGTTCTTC. This codes for CATSRVGPPSSYNEQFF. V gene TRBV15 combines with J gene TRBJ2-1; unclear D gene. The V gene's germline CDR1 is LNHNV and CDR2 YYDKDF (reference sequence). The V end lost 1 base, the J end lost 0 bases, and 13 bases lay between the germline ends. This CDR3 region has 17 residues.

The rearrangement links TRBV13 to TRBJ1-1, with a weak D call TRBD1 (5 bases). The germline V gene has CDR1 PRHDT and CDR2 FYEKMQ (reference sequence). Trimming cost V 5 bases and J 8 bases, with 15 bases left between them. The CDR3 has 13 amino acids. The CDR3 sequence is CASSAPGGEEAFF. The DNA for the CDR3 is TGTGCCAGCAGCGCACCTGGGGGGGAGGAAGCTTTCTTT.

The rearrangement links TRBV6-5 to TRBJ1-2, with D possibly matching TRBD1 (5 bases). CDR1 is MNHEY and CDR2 is SVGAGI in the germline V gene. CDR3 size: 14 residues. Trimming took off 0 bases at V and 2 bases at J, with 7 bases between the two ends. CDR3 sequence (DNA): TGTGCCAGCAGTTACTCGGGGCGGAACTATGGCTACACCTTC. It translates to CASSYSGRNYGYTF.

The chain links TRBV9 to TRBJ2-1; 10 nucleotides match TRBD2. Trimming at V came to 0 bases and at J to 9 bases, leaving 9 bases not matched to a gene. The CDR3 totals 16 residues. Germline assignment: CDR1 SGDLS and CDR2 YYNGEE. CDR3 in amino acids: CASSVAQREGRGEQFF. The CDR3 region has the DNA TGTGCCAGCAGCGTAGCGCAGCGGGAGGGCCGGGGTGAGCAGTTCTTC. Variable domain in full (rest from reference TRBV9 and TRBJ2-1): DSGVTQTPKHLITATGQRVTLRCSPRSGDLSVYWYQQSLDQGLQFLIQYYNGEERAKGNILERFSAQQFPDLHSELNLSSLELGDSALYFCASSVAQREGRGEQFFGPGTRLTVL.

The V gene is TRBV9, the J gene TRBJ2-5; 12 bases are a match to TRBD2. Germline CDR1 and CDR2: SGDLS and YYNGEE. V was pared by 3 bases and J by 5 bases, with 5 bases of the junction left unmatched. There are 15 residues in the CDR3. The CDR3, as DNA: TGTGCCAGCAGCGCCGGGACTAGCGGGCCGGAGACCCAGTACTTC. This sequence encodes CASSAGTSGPETQYF. Filled out from reference TRBV9 and TRBJ2-5, the complete variable domain reads DSGVTQTPKHLITATGQRVTLRCSPRSGDLSVYWYQQSLDQGLQFLIQYYNGEERAKGNILERFSAQQFPDLHSELNLSSLELGDSALYFCASSAGTSGPETQYFGPGTRLLVL.

The V and J genes are TRBV5-4 and TRBJ1-3; D possibly corresponds to TRBD1 (5 bases). In germline, CDR1 is SGHNT, CDR2 YYREEE (reference sequence). The V end lost 3 bases, the J end lost 0 bases, and 10 bases lay between the germline ends. The CDR3 length is 15 residues. This CDR3 reads CASSSGALSGNTIYF. DNA of the CDR3: TGTGCCAGCAGCTCTGGGGCCCTCTCTGGAAACACCATATATTTT.

This chain joins TRBV5-3 and TRBJ1-1, with D perhaps matching TRBD1 (5 bases). TRBV5-3 counts as an open reading frame of uncertain function. Trimming left V 4 bases short and J 4 bases short, with 11 bases between. The CDR3 runs to 13 residues. CDR3 amino acids: CARSRSGGTEAFF. DNA of the CDR3: TGTGCCAGAAGCCGATCGGGGGGCACTGAAGCTTTCTTT.